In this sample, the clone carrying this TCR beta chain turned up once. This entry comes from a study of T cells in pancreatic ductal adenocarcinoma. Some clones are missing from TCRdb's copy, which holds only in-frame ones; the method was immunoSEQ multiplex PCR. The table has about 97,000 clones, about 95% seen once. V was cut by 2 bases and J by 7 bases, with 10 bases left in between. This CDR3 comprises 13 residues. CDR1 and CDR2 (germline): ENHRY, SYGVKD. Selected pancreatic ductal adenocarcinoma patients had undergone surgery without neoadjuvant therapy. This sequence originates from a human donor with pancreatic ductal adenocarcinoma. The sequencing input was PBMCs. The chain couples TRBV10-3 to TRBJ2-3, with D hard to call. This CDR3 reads CAISEATTYTQYF. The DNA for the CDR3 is TGTGCCATCAGTGAGGCCACTACCTATACGCAGTATTTT.